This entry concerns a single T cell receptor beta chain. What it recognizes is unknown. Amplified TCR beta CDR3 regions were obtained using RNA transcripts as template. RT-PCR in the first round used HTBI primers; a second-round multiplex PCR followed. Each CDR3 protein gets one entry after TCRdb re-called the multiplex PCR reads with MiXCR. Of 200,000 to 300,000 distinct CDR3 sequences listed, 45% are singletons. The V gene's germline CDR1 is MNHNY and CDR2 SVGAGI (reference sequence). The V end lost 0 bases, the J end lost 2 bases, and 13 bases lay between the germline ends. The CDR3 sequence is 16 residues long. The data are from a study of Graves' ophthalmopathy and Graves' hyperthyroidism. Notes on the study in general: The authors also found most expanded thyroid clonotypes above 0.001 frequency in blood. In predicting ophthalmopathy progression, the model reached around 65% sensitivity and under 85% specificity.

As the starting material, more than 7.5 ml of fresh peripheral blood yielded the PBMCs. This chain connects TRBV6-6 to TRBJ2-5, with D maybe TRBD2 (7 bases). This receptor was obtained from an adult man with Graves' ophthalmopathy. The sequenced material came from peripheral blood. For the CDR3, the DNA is TGTGCCAGCAGTTACTCTGCACAGGGAGGGCAAGAGACCCAGTACTTC. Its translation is CASSYSAQGGQETQYF.